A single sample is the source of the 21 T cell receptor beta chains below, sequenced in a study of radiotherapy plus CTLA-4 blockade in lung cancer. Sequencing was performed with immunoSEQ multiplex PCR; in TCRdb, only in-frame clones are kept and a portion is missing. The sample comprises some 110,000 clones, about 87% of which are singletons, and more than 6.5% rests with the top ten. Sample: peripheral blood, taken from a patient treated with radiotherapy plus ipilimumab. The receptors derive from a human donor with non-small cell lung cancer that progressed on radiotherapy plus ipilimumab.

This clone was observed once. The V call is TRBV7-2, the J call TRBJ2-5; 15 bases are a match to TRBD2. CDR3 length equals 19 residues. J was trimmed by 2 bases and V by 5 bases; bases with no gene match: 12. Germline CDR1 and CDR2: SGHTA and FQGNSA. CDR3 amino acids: CASSGWTSGRAEPQETQYF. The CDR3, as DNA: TGTGCCAGCAGCGGGTGGACTAGCGGGAGGGCGGAGCCACAAGAGACCCAGTACTTC.

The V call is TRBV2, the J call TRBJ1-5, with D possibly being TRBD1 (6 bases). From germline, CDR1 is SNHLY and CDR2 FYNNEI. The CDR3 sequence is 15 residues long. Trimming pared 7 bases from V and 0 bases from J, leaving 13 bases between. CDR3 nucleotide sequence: TGTGCCAGCAAAGCAGGGGAATATAGCAATCAGCCCCAGCATTTT. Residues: CASKAGEYSNQPQHF.

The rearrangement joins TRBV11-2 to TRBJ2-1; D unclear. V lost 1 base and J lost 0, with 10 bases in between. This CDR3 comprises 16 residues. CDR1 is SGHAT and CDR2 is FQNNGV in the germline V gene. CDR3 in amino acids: CASSLVPGDSYNEQFF. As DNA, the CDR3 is TGTGCCAGCAGCTTAGTTCCGGGTGACTCCTACAATGAGCAGTTCTTC. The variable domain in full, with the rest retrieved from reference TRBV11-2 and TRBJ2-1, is EAGVAQSPRYKIIEKRQSVAFWCNPISGHATLYWYQQILGQGPKLLIQFQNNGVVDDSQLPKDRFSAERLKGVDSTLKIQPAKLEDSAVYLCASSLVPGDSYNEQFFGPGTRLTVL.

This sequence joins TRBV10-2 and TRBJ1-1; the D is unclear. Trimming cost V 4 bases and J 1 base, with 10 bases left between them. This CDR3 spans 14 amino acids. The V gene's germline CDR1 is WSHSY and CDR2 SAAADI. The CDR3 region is CASSGLGGNTEAFF. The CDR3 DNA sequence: TGCGCCAGCAGTGGTCTGGGAGGGAACACTGAAGCTTTCTTT.

CDR3 bases: TGTGCCAGCAGCTTGGGAGGGCCTAACACAGATACGCAGTATTTT. It encodes CASSLGGPNTDTQYF. J is TRBJ2-3 and V is TRBV9; 7 bases match TRBD2. Unmatched junction bases numbered 7, after V lost 4 bases and J lost 2 bases. CDR1 is SGDLS, CDR2 YYNGEE, per germline. The length of the CDR3 is 15 residues.

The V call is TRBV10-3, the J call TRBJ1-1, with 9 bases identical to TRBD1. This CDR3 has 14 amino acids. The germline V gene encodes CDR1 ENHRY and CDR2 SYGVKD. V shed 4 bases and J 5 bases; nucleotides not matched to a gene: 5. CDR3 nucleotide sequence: TGTGCCATCAGTGGGGGACAGGGCTGGACTGAAGCTTTCTTT. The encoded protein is CAISGGQGWTEAFF.

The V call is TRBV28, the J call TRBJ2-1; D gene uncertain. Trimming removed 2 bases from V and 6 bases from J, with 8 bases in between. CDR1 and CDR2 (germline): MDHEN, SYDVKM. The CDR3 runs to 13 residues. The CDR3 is CASSLSFPNEQFF. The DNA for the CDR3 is TGTGCCAGCAGTTTAAGCTTCCCCAATGAGCAGTTCTTC.

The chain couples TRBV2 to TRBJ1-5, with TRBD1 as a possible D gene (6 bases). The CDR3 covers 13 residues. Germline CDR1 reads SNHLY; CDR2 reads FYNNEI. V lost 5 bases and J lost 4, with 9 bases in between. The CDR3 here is CASSKRGNQPQHF. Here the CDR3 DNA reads TGTGCCAGCAGTAAAAGGGGGAATCAGCCCCAGCATTTT.

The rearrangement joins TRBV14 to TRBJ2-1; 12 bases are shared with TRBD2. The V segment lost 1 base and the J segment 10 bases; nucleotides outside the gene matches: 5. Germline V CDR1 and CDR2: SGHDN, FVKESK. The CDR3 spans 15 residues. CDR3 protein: CASSQGLAGVEEQFF. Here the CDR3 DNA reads TGTGCCAGCAGCCAAGGACTAGCGGGAGTAGAAGAGCAGTTCTTC.

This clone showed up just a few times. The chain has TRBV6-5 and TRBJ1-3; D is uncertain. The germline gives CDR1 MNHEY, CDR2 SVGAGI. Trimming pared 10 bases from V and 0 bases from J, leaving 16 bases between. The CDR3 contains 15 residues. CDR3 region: CATGRSPDSGNTIYF. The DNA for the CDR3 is TGTGCCACTGGGCGTAGTCCGGACTCTGGAAACACCATATATTTT.

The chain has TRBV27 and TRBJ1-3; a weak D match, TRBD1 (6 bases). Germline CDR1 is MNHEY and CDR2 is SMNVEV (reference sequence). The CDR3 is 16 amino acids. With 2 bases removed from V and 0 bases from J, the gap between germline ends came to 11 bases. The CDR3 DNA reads TGTGCCAGCAGTTTAACCGGGACACCCTCTGGAAACACCATATATTTT. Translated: CASSLTGTPSGNTIYF.

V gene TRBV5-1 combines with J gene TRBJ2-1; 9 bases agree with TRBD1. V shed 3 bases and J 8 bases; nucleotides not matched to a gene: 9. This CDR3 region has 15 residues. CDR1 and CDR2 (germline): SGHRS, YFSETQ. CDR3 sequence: CASSYPGTGQYEQFF. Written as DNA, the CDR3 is TGCGCCAGCAGCTACCCCGGGACAGGGCAGTATGAGCAGTTCTTC.

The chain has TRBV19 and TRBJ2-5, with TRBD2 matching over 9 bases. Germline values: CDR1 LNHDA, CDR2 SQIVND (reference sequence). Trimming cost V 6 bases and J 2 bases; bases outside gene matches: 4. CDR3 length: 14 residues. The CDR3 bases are TGTGCCAGTAGACCGCGGGGGGGACAAGAGACCCAGTACTTC. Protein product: CASRPRGGQETQYF.

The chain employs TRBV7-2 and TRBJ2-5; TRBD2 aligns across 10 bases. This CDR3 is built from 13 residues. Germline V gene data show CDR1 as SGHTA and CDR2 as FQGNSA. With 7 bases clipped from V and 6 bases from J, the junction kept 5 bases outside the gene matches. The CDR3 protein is CASTLAGVKTQYF. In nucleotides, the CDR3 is TGTGCCAGCACCCTAGCGGGAGTGAAGACCCAGTACTTC.

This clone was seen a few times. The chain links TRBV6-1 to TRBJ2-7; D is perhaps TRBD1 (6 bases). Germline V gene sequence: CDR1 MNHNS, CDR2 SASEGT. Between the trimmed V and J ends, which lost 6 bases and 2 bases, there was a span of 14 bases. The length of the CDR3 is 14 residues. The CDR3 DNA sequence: TGTGCCAGCAGATTCCGGGACACCACCTACGAGCAGTACTTC. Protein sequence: CASRFRDTTYEQYF.

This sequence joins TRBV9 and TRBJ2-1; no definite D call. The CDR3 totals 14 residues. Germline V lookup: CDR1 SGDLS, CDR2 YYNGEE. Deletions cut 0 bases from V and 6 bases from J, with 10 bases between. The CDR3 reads CASSVGHRINEQFF. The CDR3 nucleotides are TGTGCCAGCAGCGTAGGACATAGGATCAATGAGCAGTTCTTC.

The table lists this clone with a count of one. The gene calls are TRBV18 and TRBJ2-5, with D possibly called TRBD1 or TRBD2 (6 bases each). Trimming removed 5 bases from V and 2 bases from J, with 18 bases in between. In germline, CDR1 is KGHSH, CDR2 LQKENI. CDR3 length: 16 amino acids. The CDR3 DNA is TGTGCCAGCTCATTCCTAGGGACACGGGGGCAAGAGACCCAGTACTTC. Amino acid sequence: CASSFLGTRGQETQYF.

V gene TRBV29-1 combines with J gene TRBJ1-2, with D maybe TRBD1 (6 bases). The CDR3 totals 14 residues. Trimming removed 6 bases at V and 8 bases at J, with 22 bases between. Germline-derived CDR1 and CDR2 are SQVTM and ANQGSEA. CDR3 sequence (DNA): TGCAGCGTGGCGGGGGAGGGGGGCCTAGGAGGCTACACCTTC. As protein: CSVAGEGGLGGYTF. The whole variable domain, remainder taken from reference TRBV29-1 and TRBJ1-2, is SAVISQKPSRDICQRGTSLTIQCQVDSQVTMMFWYRQQPGQSLTLIATANQGSEATYESGFVIDKFPISRPNLTFSTLTVSNMSPEDSSIYLCSVAGEGGLGGYTFGSGTRLTVV.

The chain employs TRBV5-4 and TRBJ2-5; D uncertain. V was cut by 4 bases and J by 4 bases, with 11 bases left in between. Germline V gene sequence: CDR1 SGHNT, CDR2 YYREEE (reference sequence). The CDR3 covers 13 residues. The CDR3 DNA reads TGTGCCAGCAGCCGGCTGCCAAGAGAGACCCAGTACTTC. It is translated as CASSRLPRETQYF.

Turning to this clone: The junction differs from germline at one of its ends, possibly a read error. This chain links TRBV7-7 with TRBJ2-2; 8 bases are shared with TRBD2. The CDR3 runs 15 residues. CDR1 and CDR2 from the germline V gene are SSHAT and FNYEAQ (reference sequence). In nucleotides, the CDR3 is TGTGCTAGCAGCTTAGCGGGATGGGACACCGGGGAGCTGTTTTTT. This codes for CASSLAGWDTGELFF.

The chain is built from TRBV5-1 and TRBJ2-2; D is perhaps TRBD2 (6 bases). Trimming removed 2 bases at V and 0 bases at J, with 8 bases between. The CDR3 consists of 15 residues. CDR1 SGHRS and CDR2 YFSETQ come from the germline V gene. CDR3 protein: CASSFGGTNTGELFF. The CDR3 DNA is TGCGCCAGCAGCTTCGGGGGAACGAACACCGGGGAGCTGTTTTTT.